Listed here are 25 T cell receptor beta chains from one sample, sequenced in a study of tumor and adjacent non-tumor tissue in lung cancer. No cell sorting was done before RNA was extracted from the tissue. The normal lung tissue was taken more than 3 cm from the tumor edge. TCRbeta libraries were built with three rounds of nested PCR, modified from ARM-PCR. Using its own MiXCR run on the multiplex PCR reads, TCRdb lists one record per CDR3 protein. This table holds 40,000 to 55,000 distinct CDR3 sequences, 74% found once. The sample comprised distant non-tumor lung tissue. Receptors originate from a woman between 55 and 75 years old with non-small cell lung cancer.

On this clonotype: Relative to the germline gene, one junction end is altered; a read error may explain this. The V call is TRBV7-9, the J call TRBJ2-1, with D tentatively TRBD2 (6 bases). This CDR3 is 16 amino acids long. CDR1 SEHNR and CDR2 FQNEAQ come from the germline V gene (reference sequence). The CDR3 here is CASSGTGGRRHNEQFF. The CDR3 bases are TGTGCAAGCAGCGGTACTGGGGGGAGGAGACATAATGAGCAGTTCTTC.

To note about this clonotype: The junction shows a germline mismatch at one end, possibly a read error. The chain joins TRBV6-5 to TRBJ2-5; the match to TRBD1 covers 8 bases. Per germline, CDR1 MNHEY and CDR2 SVGAGI. The length of the CDR3 is 16 residues. CDR3 loop: CASNRTGTGGAETQCF. CDR3 nucleotide sequence: TGTGCCAGCAATAGGACCGGGACAGGAGGCGCGGAGACCCAGTGCTTC.

This clonotype showed up many times. The J gene is TRBJ2-2, the V gene TRBV20-1; TRBD1 aligns across 8 bases. The CDR3 loop spans 15 amino acids. V shed 5 bases, J shed 3 bases, and the junction held 8 bases outside the gene matches. Per the germline V gene, CDR1 is DFQATT and CDR2 is SNEGSKA (reference sequence). The chain's CDR3 is CSASGQGHYTGELFF. The CDR3 bases are TGCAGTGCTTCCGGACAGGGTCACTACACCGGGGAGCTGTTTTTT.

A note on this clonotype: The CDR3 carries no conserved terminal phenylalanine or tryptophan, so it likely arises from a read error. This chain links TRBV4-3 with TRBJ1-1; weak D call: TRBD1 (5 bases). Germline CDR1 and CDR2: LGHNA and YSLEER. The CDR3 spans 16 residues. The CDR3 reads CASSQDMSGRYTEAFL. The CDR3 nucleotides read TGCGCGAGCAGCCAAGATATGTCAGGGAGGTACACTGAAGCTTTCCTT.

This clonotype was counted once. Relative to the germline gene, one junction end is altered; a read error may explain this. The J gene is TRBJ1-2, the V gene TRBV11-2; unclear D gene. The germline gives CDR1 SGHAT, CDR2 FQNNGV. The CDR3 loop spans 12 amino acids. The CDR3 nucleotides read TGTGCCATCAGCTTAGGTTCGGGAGTCTACGTCTTC. Amino acid sequence: CAISLGSGVYVF.

The CDR3: CSFAGPITGSYEQYF. The CDR3 DNA reads as TGCAGCTTTGCTGGTCCAATTACGGGCTCCTACGAGCAGTACTTC. The chain couples TRBV29-1 to TRBJ2-7, with D hard to call. CDR3 length: 15 residues. The V end lost 8 bases, the J end lost 0 bases, and 20 bases lay between the germline ends. Germline loops: CDR1 SQVTM, CDR2 ANQGSEA.

A note on this clonotype: Germline and junction disagree at one end, which may indicate a read error. DNA for the CDR3: TGCAGCGCCGGGGACAGGGGGTTTGGAGACATGCAGTACTTC. Residues: CSAGDRGFGDMQYF. V and J are TRBV29-1 and TRBJ2-4; TRBD1 matches 11 bases. CDR3 length: 14 amino acids. Per germline, CDR1 SQVTM and CDR2 ANQGSEA.

With respect to this clonotype: Lacking the conserved final phenylalanine or tryptophan, this CDR3 likely reflects a read error. V and J are TRBV14 and TRBJ1-1; 7 nucleotides align to TRBD1. The CDR3 consists of 12 residues. Germline V gene sequence: CDR1 SGHDN, CDR2 FVKESK. As DNA, the CDR3 is TGTCCCAGCAGCCATGACAGGGTTGAAGCTTTCTTA. This encodes CPSSHDRVEAFL.

The chain combines TRBV5-4 with TRBJ2-5; 13 bases agree with TRBD2. The CDR3 has 17 residues. V trimming: 4 bases; J trimming: 4 bases; junction bases outside the gene matches: 10. From germline, CDR1 is SGHNT and CDR2 YYREEE (reference sequence). CDR3 bases: TGTGCCAGCAGCACGACGCAACTAGCGGGGGGGCTAGAGACCCAGTACTTC. Translating it yields CASSTTQLAGGLETQYF.

Concerning this clonotype: One junction end disagrees with the germline gene, perhaps due to a read error. V gene TRBV4-1 combines with J gene TRBJ2-4; the D is unclear. CDR3 size: 15 residues. In germline, CDR1 is MGHRA, CDR2 YSYEKL. The chain's CDR3 is CASSQLDLSKNIRYF. The CDR3 nucleotides are TGCGCCAGCAGCCAACTGGACCTATCAAAAAACATTCGGTACTTC.

With respect to this clonotype: The junction departs from the called germline gene at one end, perhaps through a read error. The genes are TRBV29-1 and TRBJ2-1, with D unclear. Germline V gives CDR1 SQVTM, CDR2 ANQGSEA. This CDR3 contains 9 residues. For the CDR3, the DNA is TGCAGCGTTGGGATTAAGCAGTTTTTC. Protein sequence: CSVGIKQFF.

For this clonotype: One junction end does not reproduce the germline sequence, and a read error may be involved. This chain links TRBV11-2 with TRBJ1-2; tentatively, D is TRBD1 (6 bases). CDR1 is SGHAT, CDR2 FQNNGV, per germline. CDR3 size: 14 residues. The CDR3 coding sequence is TGTACCAGCCGCGCTTCGACAGGCGGTTTAGGCTACACCTTC. It translates to CTSRASTGGLGYTF.

This chain links TRBV11-3 with TRBJ2-1, with a tentative D call TRBD2 (6 bases). Looked up from germline, CDR1 is SGHNT and CDR2 is YENEEA. The CDR3 totals 15 residues. Trimming left V 2 bases short and J 12 bases short, with 20 bases between. As DNA, the CDR3 is TGTGCCAGCAGCTTAAGGCCTGGCGGGGAGACTGGGCAGTTCTTC. Its translation is CASSLRPGGETGQFF.

Comments on this clonotype: This may be a read error: a much more frequent sequence differs by one nucleotide. This chain connects TRBV11-2 to TRBJ2-7; TRBD1 agrees at 8 bases. This CDR3 spans 15 amino acids. V shed 1 base and J 3 bases; nucleotides not matched to a gene: 5. Germline loops: CDR1 SGHAT, CDR2 FQNNGV. As DNA, the CDR3 is TGTGCCAGCAGCTTAGCAGGGGGCACCAGCTACGAGCAGTACTTC. It codes for CASSLAGGTSYEQYF. Filled out from reference TRBV11-2 and TRBJ2-7, the complete variable domain reads EAGVAQSPRYKIIEKRQSVAFWCNPISGHATLYWYQQILGQGPKLLIQFQNNGVVDDSQLPKDRFSAERLKGVDSTLKIQPAKLEDSAVYLCASSLAGGTSYEQYFGPGTRLTVT.

On this clonotype: The junction departs from the called germline gene at one end, perhaps through a read error. The chain uses TRBV4-3 and TRBJ2-2; tentatively, D is TRBD2 (6 bases). Germline V gene lookup returns CDR1 LGHNA and CDR2 YSLEER. This CDR3 is 16 amino acids long. Here the CDR3 DNA reads TGCGCCAGCAGTCAAGACCGAAGCCGGGGGACCGGGGAACTGTTTTTT. Translating gives CASSQDRSRGTGELFF.

About this clonotype itself: A junction boundary mismatches the germline segment, possibly from a read error. V usage is TRBV29-1 and J usage is TRBJ2-4, with 9 bases that match TRBD2. The CDR3 totals 18 residues. Per germline, CDR1 SQVTM and CDR2 ANQGSEA. CDR3 coding DNA: TGCAGCGCCGTCTTGGGGCTAGCGGGGATCATAGCCAAAAATATTCTGTACTTC. This gives the protein CSAVLGLAGIIAKNILYF.

On this clonotype: At one of its ends the junction is not consistent with the germline gene, which may arise from a read error. V is TRBV12-3 or TRBV12-4 and J is TRBJ1-4; 10 bases agree with TRBD1. This CDR3 is 15 amino acids long. DNA of the CDR3: TGTGACAGCATTAGAGAGGACAGGGGGTCTGAAAAACTGTTTTTT. Its protein product is CDSIREDRGSEKLFF.

The chain joins TRBV11-3 to TRBJ2-2; possibly TRBD1 for D (6 bases). Deletions cut 6 bases from V and 7 bases from J, with 18 bases between. The CDR3 covers 15 residues. Germline loops: CDR1 SGHNT, CDR2 YENEEA. CDR3 protein: CASRTTRTVGGELFF. The CDR3 DNA is TGTGCCAGCAGAACCACCAGGACAGTGGGCGGGGAGCTGTTTTTT.

This chain uses TRBV4-3 with TRBJ2-5, with 8 bases that match TRBD2. This CDR3 is 14 amino acids long. The junction had 16 bases not matched to a gene; V was cut back by 6 bases and J by 13 bases. Germline V CDR1 and CDR2: LGHNA, YSLEER. The DNA for the CDR3 is TGCGCCAGCAGTCCGGGACTAGTTACGGAGGCCCCGTACTTC. It encodes CASSPGLVTEAPYF.

This clonotype was detected a few times. This may arise from a read error, as a much more abundant clone is one base away. The CDR3 ends on some other residue instead of the conserved phenylalanine or tryptophan, so this is likely a read error. The chain combines TRBV5-6 with TRBJ2-3; no firm D call. Trimming left V 0 bases short and J 2 bases short, with 10 bases between. This CDR3 comprises 15 residues. Looked up from germline, CDR1 is SGHDT and CDR2 is YYEEEE. CDR3 sequence (DNA): TGTGCCAGCAGCTTGGGGTCGGTACCCACAGATACGCAGTATTCT. Protein product: CASSLGSVPTDTQYS.

In its sample, this clonotype was seen a few times. This rearrangement joins TRBV28 to TRBJ2-3; D perhaps matches TRBD1 (5 bases). Trimming shortened V by 4 bases and J by 3 bases, and 17 bases separated the two germline ends. There are 16 residues in the CDR3. CDR1 and CDR2 from the germline V gene are MDHEN and SYDVKM. The CDR3 DNA sequence: TGTGCCAGCAGTTCTCCAGGACATGGGAAAACAGATACGCAGTATTTT. Encoded protein: CASSSPGHGKTDTQYF.

Details on this clonotype: Because it lacks the conserved phenylalanine or tryptophan at the end, this CDR3 is likely a read error. The chain is built from TRBV20-1 and TRBJ1-5; TRBD1 might be the D (5 bases). Germline V CDR1 and CDR2: DFQATT, SNEGSKA (reference sequence). The CDR3 has 16 residues. CDR3 in amino acids: CSTSGGTGDGNQPQHY. DNA for the CDR3: TGCAGTACTAGTGGAGGGACGGGGGACGGCAATCAGCCCCAGCATTAT.

The V and J genes are TRBV4-3 and TRBJ2-3; 13 bases line up with TRBD2. The germline CDR1 and CDR2 sequences are LGHNA and YSLEER. The CDR3 loop spans 15 amino acids. V lost 10 bases, J lost 4 bases, and 8 bases stayed unmatched. The CDR3 region has the DNA TGCGCCAACAGGCTAGGGACTAGCGGGGCAGATACGCAGTATTTT. Translating gives CANRLGTSGADTQYF.

As to this clonotype: A junction end diverges from the germline sequence, so it may reflect a read error. This rearrangement joins TRBV5-1 to TRBJ2-5; D is possibly TRBD2 (5 bases). CDR1 and CDR2 (germline): SGHRS, YFSETQ. This CDR3 region has 13 residues. Here the CDR3 DNA reads TGCGCCAGCAGCAAGCGGAACGGAGAGACCCAATACTTC. Translation gives CASSKRNGETQYF.

This clonotype was found many times. CDR3 coding DNA: TGTGCCAGCAGTGAAGCTTTCAGAGGGGGCCCTAATGAAAAACTGTTTTTT. Its translation is CASSEAFRGGPNEKLFF. This rearrangement joins TRBV6-1 to TRBJ1-4; 7 nucleotides align to TRBD1. The CDR3 covers 17 residues. The V gene's germline CDR1 is MNHNS and CDR2 SASEGT. J lost 3 bases, V lost 0 bases, and 7 bases had no gene match.